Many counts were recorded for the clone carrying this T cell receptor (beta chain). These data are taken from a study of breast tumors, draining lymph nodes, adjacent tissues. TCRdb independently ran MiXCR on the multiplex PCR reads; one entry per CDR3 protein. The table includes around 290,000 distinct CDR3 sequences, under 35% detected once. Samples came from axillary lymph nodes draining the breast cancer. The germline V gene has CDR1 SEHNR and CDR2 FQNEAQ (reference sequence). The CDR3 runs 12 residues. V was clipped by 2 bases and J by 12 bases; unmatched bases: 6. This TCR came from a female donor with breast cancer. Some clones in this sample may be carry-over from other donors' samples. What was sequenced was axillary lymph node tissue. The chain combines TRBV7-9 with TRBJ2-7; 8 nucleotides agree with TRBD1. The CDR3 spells CASSLPQGVLYF. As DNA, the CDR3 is TGTGCCAGCAGCTTACCACAGGGGGTTTTGTACTTC. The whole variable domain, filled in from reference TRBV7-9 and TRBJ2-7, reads DTGVSQNPRHKITKRGQNVTFRCDPISEHNRLYWYRQTLGQGPEFLTYFQNEAQLEKSRLLSDRFSAERPKGSFSTLEIQRTEQGDSAMYLCASSLPQGVLYFGPGTRLTVT.